This TCR beta chain is drawn from a study of cytomegalovirus exposure and HLA in healthy donors. In the study overall: Roughly 180 million T cells yielded more than 90 million unique TCR beta sequences in earlier analysis. Early release data held 80 million to 100 million unique TCRs from HLA-typed donors. Study-level points and caveats: More clonal expansion characterized HLA-associated TCR beta chains than equally common others in a later analysis.

Note on this clone: What it recognizes is unknown.

Researchers ran the PCR with 60 Vbeta and 13 Jbeta primers. Authors' processing steps: As a later analysis found, there were 78 million or so unique TCR beta chains, of which roughly 11 million were shared. The method was immunoSEQ multiplex PCR; TCRdb's version includes in-frame clones alone and lacks a portion of them. The V and J calls and clone size come from that table; D and trimming were worked out from the DNA. The sample has under 200,000 clones, approximately 78% seen once. J lost 2 bases, V lost 4 bases, and 14 bases had no gene match. Germline V gives CDR1 MGHRA, CDR2 YSYEKL. This CDR3 is built from 18 residues.

The sequence came from a woman under 30 in good health and CMV-seronegative. The specimen was PBMCs. V gene TRBV4-1 combines with J gene TRBJ2-5, with 9 bases aligning to TRBD1. The CDR3 loop is CASSPWQGQGLAQETQYF. CDR3 nucleotides: TGCGCCAGCAGCCCATGGCAGGGACAGGGCCTAGCTCAAGAGACCCAGTACTTC.